The following is a TCR beta chain sequence with its context. This clone's antigen is unknown. There are no base qualities to consult, and no much larger clone falls within one base. From the cysteine through the phenylalanine, the CDR3 covers 12 amino acids. Left in the record is the CDR3 DNA by itself, 36 bases read in frame from the first base. The V end loses 2 bases and the J end loses 4 bases, and a stretch of 5 bases separates them. From a lookup of the germline V gene, CDR1 and CDR2 are SGHDN and FVKESK. Ficoll-Paque density gradient centrifugation was the method used to isolate PBMCs. This specimen belongs to a study of T-cell memory formation after mild COVID-19 (dated by TCRdb to the early 2020s). Background for the entire study: TCR sequence clusters from the two donors were found to be largely donor specific. In a couple of donors, T-cell clones that expanded and contracted after mild COVID-19 were followed by sequencing TCRalpha and TCRbeta repertoires longitudinally. The cohort comprised two young, previously healthy adult volunteers, one female and one male.

Reads for this sample came from an Illumina NovaSeq 6000. TCRalpha and TCRbeta cDNA libraries were built by 5'RACE with constant-segment primers, adding sample barcodes and unique molecular identifiers. Trizol reagent was used to extract RNA from every sample. Library amplification was performed in two PCR steps, and a second sample barcode and Illumina TruSeq adapters were introduced in the second step. Sequencing of libraries was performed on an Illumina NovaSeq with 2 x 150 bp paired-end reads. The paper's processing steps were these. The reads were demultiplexed and collapsed into UMI-guided consensus sequences using migec v1.2.7. Using mixcr v2.1.11, UMI consensuses were aligned to TRA and TRB V and J templates and then assembled into clonotypes. Expanded or contracted clonotypes were those called significant by both edgeR and NoisET, with noise models trained on biological replicates. For edgeR calls, the cutoffs were a false discovery rate-adjusted p below 0.01 and a log2 fold-change threshold of 1. As an exploratory analysis of dynamics, PCA with hierarchical clustering was applied to max-normalized trajectories of the 1000 most abundant clonotypes. The CD4 or CD8 phenotype of responding clones was assigned using the separately sequenced CD4+ and CD8+ repertoires. TCRdb itself trimmed the public reads at Q25 with fastp, ran MiXCR and retained productive beta chains. Under each unique CDR3 protein, matching rows form one entry showing the most common genes and DNA. These V and J calls originate from TCRdb's pipeline instead of the authors' own analysis. The sample table lists around 340,000 distinct CDR3 sequences, approximately 15% of them with a count of one. The ten top clones hold about 20% of the sample.

The paper as a whole reports these results and caveats: The second-wave clones that peaked on day 37 were not confirmed to be SARS-CoV-2 specific. Clones that contracted from day 15 to 85 showed balanced CD4/CD8 phenotypes, whereas a second wave of clones that expanded from day 15 to 37 leaned towards CD4+. Some responding clones were detected in pre-infection memory, suggesting pre-existing cross-reactive memory T cells joined the SARS-CoV-2 response. Only a couple of mild cases were covered by the study, and larger cohorts that include severe cases with pre-infection samples were considered necessary. Contracting CD4+ clones appeared mostly in the CM and EM memory subsets, whereas CD8+ clones were enriched in EMRA.

This chain joins TRBV14 to TRBJ1-1, with the D gene not clear enough to name. The TCR was taken from a man aged 18 to 29 who had mild COVID-19 (a few samples of this study predate the infection). The sample titles of this study are shuffled in the database, so cell type and time point are left out; the donor was told from shared clones. Sequenced: PBMCs or a T cell subset sorted from them (not recorded which). The DNA sequence reads TGTGCCAGCAGCCAACTGACCACTGAAGCTTTCTTT. Its protein reads: CASSQLTTEAFF.